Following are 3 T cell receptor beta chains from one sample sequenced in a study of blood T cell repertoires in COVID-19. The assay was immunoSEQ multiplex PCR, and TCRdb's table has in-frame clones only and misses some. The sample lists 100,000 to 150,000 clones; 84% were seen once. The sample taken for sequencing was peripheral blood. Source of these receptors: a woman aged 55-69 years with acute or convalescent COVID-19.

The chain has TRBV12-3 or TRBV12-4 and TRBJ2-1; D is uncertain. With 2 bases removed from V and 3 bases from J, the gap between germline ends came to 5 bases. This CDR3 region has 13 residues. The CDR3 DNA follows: TGTGCCAGCAGTTTACGCAGCTACAATGAGCAGTTCTTC. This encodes CASSLRSYNEQFF.

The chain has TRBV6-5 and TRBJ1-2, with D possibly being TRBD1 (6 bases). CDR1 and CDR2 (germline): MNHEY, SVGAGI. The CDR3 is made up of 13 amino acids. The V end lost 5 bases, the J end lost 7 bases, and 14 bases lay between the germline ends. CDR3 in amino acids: CASSTWDILGYTF. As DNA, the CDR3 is TGTGCCAGCAGTACCTGGGACATCCTTGGCTACACCTTC.

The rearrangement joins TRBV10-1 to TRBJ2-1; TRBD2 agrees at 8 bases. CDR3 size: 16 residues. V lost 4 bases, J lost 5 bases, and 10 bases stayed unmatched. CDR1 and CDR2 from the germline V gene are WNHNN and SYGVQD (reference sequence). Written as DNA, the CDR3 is TGCGCCAGCAGTGCAGTCCCGGGGGGGCCTCACAATGAGCAGTTCTTC. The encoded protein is CASSAVPGGPHNEQFF.